This T cell receptor (beta chain) was found in a study of shared clonotypes between healthy human individuals. Broader study findings: Among several donors, approximately 5% of naive CD4 clonotypes were found in common.

Some clones are missing from TCRdb's copy, which holds only in-frame ones; the method was immunoSEQ multiplex PCR. The sample consists of a few million clones, about 90% of them appearing once. V shed 8 bases and J shed 7 bases, with 11 bases lying between them. CDR1 is GTSNPN, CDR2 SVGIG, per germline (reference sequence). There are 10 residues in the CDR3. Turning to this clone: As yet, its antigen is unknown.

The clonotype originates from a man aged 18 to 29 in good health. Some clones in this sample may be carry-over from other donors' samples. The J gene is TRBJ1-2, the V gene TRBV30; a possible D gene is TRBD1 (5 bases). The sequenced sample was naive CD4+ T cells from PBMCs. Subset in this sample: CD45RA+ positively selected. CDR3 in DNA: TGTGCCGGGGCAGCCCGTGGCTACACCTTC. Its protein product is CAGAARGYTF.